The clone carrying this TCR beta chain has a count of ten or more. Its antigen is still unknown. Gene names follow the mouse nomenclature. With the read ending 4 residues before the CDR3 end, the germline J gene is used to fill in that end. The data derive from a study of CD8+ T cells in alopecia areata. The study, taken as a whole, reports: Especially in alopecia totalis/universalis, lesional scalp showed greater clonality than normal scalp did. Mice showed clearer TCR sharing than patients did, a gap that was possibly HLA-related. Among the cells sequenced in scalp samples are also the resident alphabeta T cells of normal skin.

RNA extraction and reverse transcription yielded cDNA as sequencing template. Sequencing used immunoSEQ multiplex PCR; TCRdb keeps in-frame clones, though not all of them. The sample shows approximately 300,000 clones, no singletons; the ten largest hold about 1.1%. Scientists pooled cutaneous lymph node cells and sorted them on CD4, CD8alpha, NKG2D, NKG2ACE and other markers. The germline V gene has CDR1 MNHDT and CDR2 YYDKIL. Trimming cost V 5 bases and J 6 bases; bases outside gene matches: 3. The CDR3 covers 14 residues. The specimen sequenced was CD4+ T cells sorted from a lymph node. The TCR originated in a C3H/HeJ mouse with alopecia areata. Strain MHC haplotype: H2-k. The V and J genes are TRBV17 and TRBJ2-2; 10 bases map to TRBD1. The DNA read from the CDR3 is TGTGCTAGCAGTCCCGACAGGGGGCCCGGG. Translated, it gives CASSPDRGPG. Given in full, the CDR3 is CASSPDRGPGQLYF.